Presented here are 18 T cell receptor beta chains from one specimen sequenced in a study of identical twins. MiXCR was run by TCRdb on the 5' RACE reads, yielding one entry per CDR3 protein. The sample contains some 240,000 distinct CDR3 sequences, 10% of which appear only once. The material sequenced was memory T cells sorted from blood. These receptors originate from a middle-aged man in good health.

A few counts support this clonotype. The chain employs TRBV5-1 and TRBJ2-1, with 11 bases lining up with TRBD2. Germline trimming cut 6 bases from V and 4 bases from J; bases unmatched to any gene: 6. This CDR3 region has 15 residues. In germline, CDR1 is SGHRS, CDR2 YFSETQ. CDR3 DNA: TGCGCCAGCACAGTAGCGGGGGGGGTTTACAATGAGCAGTTCTTC. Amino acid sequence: CASTVAGGVYNEQFF.

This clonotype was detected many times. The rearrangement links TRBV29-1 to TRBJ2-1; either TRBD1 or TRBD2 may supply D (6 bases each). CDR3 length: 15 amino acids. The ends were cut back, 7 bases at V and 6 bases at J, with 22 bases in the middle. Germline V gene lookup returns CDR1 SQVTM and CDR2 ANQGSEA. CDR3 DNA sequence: TGCAGCGCCGTGAGGGGGGTAAGAGGTTCCAATGAGCAGTTCTTC. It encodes CSAVRGVRGSNEQFF.

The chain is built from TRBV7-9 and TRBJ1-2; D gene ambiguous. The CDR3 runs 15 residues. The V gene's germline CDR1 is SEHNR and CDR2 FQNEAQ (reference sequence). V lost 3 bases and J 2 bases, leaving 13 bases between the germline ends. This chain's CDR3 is CASSFTVFSNYGYTF. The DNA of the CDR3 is TGTGCCAGCAGCTTTACAGTATTTTCGAACTATGGCTACACCTTC.

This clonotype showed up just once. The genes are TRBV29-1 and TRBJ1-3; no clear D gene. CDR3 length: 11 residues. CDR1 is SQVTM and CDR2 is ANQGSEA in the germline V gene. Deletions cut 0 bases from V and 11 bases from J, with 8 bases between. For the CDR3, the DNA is TGCAGCGTTGAAGATCCGGACGCCATATATTTT. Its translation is CSVEDPDAIYF.

The CDR3 coding sequence is TGCGCCAGCAGCCCGAGACCACAGGAAGGTGAAGCTTTCTTT. Amino acid sequence: CASSPRPQEGEAFF. The J gene is TRBJ1-1, the V gene TRBV5-1; tentative D call: TRBD1 (5 bases). This CDR3 is built from 14 residues. The V gene lost 4 bases and the J gene lost 7 bases, with 17 bases spanning the gap. Germline assignment: CDR1 SGHRS and CDR2 YFSETQ.

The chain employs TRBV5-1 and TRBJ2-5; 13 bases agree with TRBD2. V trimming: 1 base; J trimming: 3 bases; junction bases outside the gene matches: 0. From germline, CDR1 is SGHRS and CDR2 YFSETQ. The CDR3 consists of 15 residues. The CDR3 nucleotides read TGCGCCAGCAGCTTGACTAGCGGGGGGGAAGAGACCCAGTACTTC. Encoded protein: CASSLTSGGEETQYF.

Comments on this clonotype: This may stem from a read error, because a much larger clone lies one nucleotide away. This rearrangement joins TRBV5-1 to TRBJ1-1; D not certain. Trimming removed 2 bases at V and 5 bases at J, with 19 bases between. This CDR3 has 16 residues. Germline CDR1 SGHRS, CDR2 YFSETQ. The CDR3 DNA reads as TGCGCCAGCAGCTTATCCCTCCGAACTGCGGGGACTGAAGCTTTCTTT. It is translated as CASSLSLRTAGTEAFF.

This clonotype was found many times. The CDR3 is CASSTSGRWYEQFF. DNA of the CDR3: TGTGCCAGCAGTACTAGCGGGAGGTGGTATGAGCAGTTCTTC. The chain is built from TRBV7-8 and TRBJ2-1; 12 bases agree with TRBD2. V was clipped by 6 bases and J by 8 bases; unmatched bases: 5. In germline, CDR1 is SGHVS, CDR2 FQNEAQ. This CDR3 spans 14 amino acids.

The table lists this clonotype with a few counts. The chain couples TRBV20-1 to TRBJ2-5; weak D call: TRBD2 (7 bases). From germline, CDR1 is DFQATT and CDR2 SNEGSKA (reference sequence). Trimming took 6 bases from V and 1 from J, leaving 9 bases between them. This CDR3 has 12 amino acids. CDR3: CSAAGAQETQYF. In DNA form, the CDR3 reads TGCAGTGCCGCGGGGGCCCAAGAGACCCAGTACTTC.

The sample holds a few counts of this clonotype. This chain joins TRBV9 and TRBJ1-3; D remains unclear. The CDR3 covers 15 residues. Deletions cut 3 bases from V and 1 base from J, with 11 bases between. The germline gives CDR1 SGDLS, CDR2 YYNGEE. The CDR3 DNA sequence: TGTGCCAGCAGCGCGGGAGAAACTTCTGGAAACACCATATATTTT. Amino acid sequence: CASSAGETSGNTIYF.

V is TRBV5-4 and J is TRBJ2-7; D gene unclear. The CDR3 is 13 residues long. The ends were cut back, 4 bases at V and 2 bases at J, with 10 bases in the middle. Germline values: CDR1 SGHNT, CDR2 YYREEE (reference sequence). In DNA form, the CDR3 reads TGTGCCAGCAGCCCGTCTGGCGCCTACGAGCAGTACTTC. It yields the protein CASSPSGAYEQYF.

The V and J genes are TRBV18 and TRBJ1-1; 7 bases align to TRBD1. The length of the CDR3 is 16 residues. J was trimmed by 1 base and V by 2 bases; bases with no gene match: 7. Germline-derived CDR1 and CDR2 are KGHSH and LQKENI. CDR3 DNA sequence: TGTGCCAGCTCACCAAACCCGGGACAGACGAACACTGAAGCTTTCTTT. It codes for CASSPNPGQTNTEAFF.

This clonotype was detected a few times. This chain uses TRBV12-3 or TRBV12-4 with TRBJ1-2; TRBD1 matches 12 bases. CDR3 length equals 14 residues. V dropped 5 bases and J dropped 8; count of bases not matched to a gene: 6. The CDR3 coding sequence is TGTGCCAGCAGTCCGGGACAGGGGGCGTCGGGCTACACCTTC. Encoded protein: CASSPGQGASGYTF.

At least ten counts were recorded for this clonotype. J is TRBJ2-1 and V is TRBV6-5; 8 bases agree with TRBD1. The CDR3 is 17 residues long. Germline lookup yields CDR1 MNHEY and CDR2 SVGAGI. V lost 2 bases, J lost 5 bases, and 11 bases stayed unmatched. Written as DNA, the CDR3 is TGTGCCAGCAGTTACCCCACCACGGACAGGGTGAACAATGAGCAGTTCTTC. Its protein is CASSYPTTDRVNNEQFF.

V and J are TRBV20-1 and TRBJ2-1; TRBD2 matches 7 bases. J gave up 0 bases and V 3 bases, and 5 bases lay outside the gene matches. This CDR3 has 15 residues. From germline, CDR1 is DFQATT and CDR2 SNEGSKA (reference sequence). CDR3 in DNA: TGCAGTGCTAGGGTGGGCGGGAGCTCCTACAATGAGCAGTTCTTC. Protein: CSARVGGSSYNEQFF.

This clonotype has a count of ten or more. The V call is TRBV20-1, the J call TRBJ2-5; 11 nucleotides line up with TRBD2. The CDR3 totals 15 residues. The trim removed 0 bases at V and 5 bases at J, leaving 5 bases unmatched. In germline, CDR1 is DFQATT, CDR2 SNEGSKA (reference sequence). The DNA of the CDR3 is TGCAGTGCTAGAGATGGGACTAGCGGCTCGGAGACCCAGTACTTC. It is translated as CSARDGTSGSETQYF.

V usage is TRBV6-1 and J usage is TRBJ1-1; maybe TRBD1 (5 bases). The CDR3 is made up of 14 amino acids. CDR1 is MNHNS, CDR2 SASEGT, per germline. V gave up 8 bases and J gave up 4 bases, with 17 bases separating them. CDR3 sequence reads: CASHHAYQGTEAFF. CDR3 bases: TGTGCCAGCCACCACGCCTACCAGGGCACTGAAGCTTTCTTT.

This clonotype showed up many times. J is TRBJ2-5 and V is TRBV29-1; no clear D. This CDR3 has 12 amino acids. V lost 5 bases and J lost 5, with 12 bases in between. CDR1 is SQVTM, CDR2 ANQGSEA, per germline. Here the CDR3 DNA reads TGCAGCGTTTACAGCGTTGCCGAGACCCAGTACTTC. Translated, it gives CSVYSVAETQYF. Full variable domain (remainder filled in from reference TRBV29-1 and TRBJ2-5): SAVISQKPSRDICQRGTSLTIQCQVDSQVTMMFWYRQQPGQSLTLIATANQGSEATYESGFVIDKFPISRPNLTFSTLTVSNMSPEDSSIYLCSVYSVAETQYFGPGTRLLVL.